The rows below give T cell receptor beta chains drawn from one sample of a study of cytomegalovirus exposure and HLA in healthy donors. Data came from immunoSEQ multiplex PCR; TCRdb stores just in-frame clones and leaves some out. The table includes some 160,000 clones, roughly 80% detected once. The sequencing sample was made of PBMCs. The origin of the receptors is a woman between 40 and 50 years old in good health and CMV-seronegative. Both conserved end residues are part of each CDR3. D genes are given only for firm matches. Some rows have no size entry. The others give once, few or many, or a class for an expanded clone.

V	size	D	J	CDR3	DNA
TRBV7-7	.	.	TRBJ2-5	CASSKQGNQETQYF	TGTGCCAGCAGCAAACAGGGTAATCAAGAGACCCAGTACTTC
TRBV28	.	.	TRBJ2-1	CASSQTKQPRGSSYNEQFF	TGTGCCAGCAGTCAAACAAAACAACCTCGGGGGAGCTCCTACAATGAGCAGTTCTTC
TRBV5-4	.	.	TRBJ2-7	CASRTQGSHEQYF	TGTGCCAGCAGGACACAGGGCTCCCACGAGCAGTACTTC
TRBV5-6	.	TRBD2	TRBJ2-1	CASSLGSGGIGQFF	TGTGCCAGCAGCTTGGGTAGCGGGGGGATTGGGCAGTTCTTC
TRBV6-6	.	.	TRBJ1-5	CASSHRDSNQPQHF	TGTGCCAGCAGCCACCGGGATAGCAATCAGCCCCAGCATTTT
TRBV6-5	.	TRBD1	TRBJ2-7	CASSRTGTGVYEQYF	TGTGCCAGCAGTCGAACCGGGACAGGGGTATACGAGCAGTACTTC
TRBV11-3	.	.	TRBJ2-7	CASSLEPTSSYEQYF	TGTGCCAGCAGCTTAGAACCGACTAGCTCCTACGAGCAGTACTTC
TRBV5-4	.	.	TRBJ2-7	CASSLTGTYEQYF	TGTGCCAGCAGCTTGACAGGGACCTACGAGCAGTACTTC
TRBV9	.	TRBD2	TRBJ2-5	CASSPRGTSHAETQYF	TGTGCCAGCAGCCCGCGTGGGACTAGCCACGCGGAGACCCAGTACTTC
TRBV18	.	.	TRBJ1-2	CASSPSVGGLGYGYTF	TGTGCCAGCTCACCAAGTGTCGGGGGGCTTGGCTATGGCTACACCTTC
TRBV2	few	.	TRBJ1-1	CASSLVSPEAFF	TGTGCCAGCAGCCTGGTAAGCCCTGAAGCTTTCTTT
TRBV28	.	.	TRBJ2-2	CASSLSFYTGELFF	TGTGCCAGCAGTTTATCCTTCTACACCGGGGAGCTGTTTTTT
TRBV19	.	.	TRBJ2-3	CASRGTDTGADTQYF	TGTGCCAGTAGGGGGACCGACACGGGGGCAGATACGCAGTATTTT
TRBV29-1	.	TRBD1	TRBJ1-1	CSLLGGQGSTEAFF	TGCAGCCTACTAGGGGGACAGGGATCCACTGAAGCTTTCTTT
TRBV5-4	.	TRBD2	TRBJ2-2	CASGSGGGGIGYGELFF	TGTGCCAGCGGCTCCGGCGGGGGGGGGATTGGATACGGGGAGCTGTTTTTT
TRBV19	.	.	TRBJ1-2	CASTRHMEGYTF	TGTGCCAGTACCCGCCACATGGAGGGCTACACCTTC
TRBV21-1	.	.	TRBJ1-5	CASSKGQILYDSNQPQHF	TGTGCCAGCAGCAAGGGACAGATTCTGTACGACTCCAATCAGCCCCAGCATTTT
TRBV6-6	.	TRBD1	TRBJ1-4	CASSIGGQGSEKLFF	TGTGCCAGCAGTATAGGGGGACAGGGGTCCGAAAAACTGTTTTTT
TRBV27	.	TRBD2	TRBJ2-2	CASSSGLAGTGELFF	TGTGCCAGCAGTTCGGGACTAGCGGGGACCGGGGAGCTGTTTTTT
TRBV5-5	.	.	TRBJ1-4	CASSLRLDPTNEKLFF	TGTGCCAGCAGCCTTCGACTAGATCCAACTAATGAAAAACTGTTTTTT
TRBV5-6	.	TRBD1	TRBJ2-7	CASSLGPGQGTEQYF	TGTGCCAGCAGCTTGGGTCCGGGACAGGGAACCGAGCAGTACTTC
TRBV18	few	.	TRBJ1-3	CASSPRVQEGGNTIYF	TGTGCCAGCTCACCACGGGTGCAGGAGGGTGGAAACACCATATATTTT
TRBV5-3	once	.	TRBJ2-3	CARSLWPQGLITDTQYF	TGTGCCAGAAGCTTGTGGCCCCAGGGACTTATCACAGATACGCAGTATTTT
TRBV7-6	.	TRBD2	TRBJ2-5	CASSLAGGGETQYF	TGTGCCAGCAGCTTAGCCGGGGGGGGTGAGACCCAGTACTTC
TRBV5-1	once	.	TRBJ2-7	CASRREGYEQYF	TGCGCCAGCAGACGCGAGGGCTACGAGCAGTACTTC
TRBV15	.	.	TRBJ1-2	CATSRDRRAIANYGYTF	TGTGCCACCAGCAGAGATCGGAGGGCGATAGCTAACTATGGCTACACCTTC
TRBV5-1	few	.	TRBJ2-1	CASIPTDENEQFF	TGCGCCAGCATCCCGACAGATGAAAATGAGCAGTTCTTC
TRBV5-1	.	TRBD1	TRBJ2-3	CASSLVGFGTGTDTQYF	TGCGCCAGCAGCTTAGTGGGGTTCGGGACAGGCACAGATACGCAGTATTTT
TRBV29-1	.	.	TRBJ2-1	CSVEDFRLANNEQFF	TGCAGCGTTGAAGATTTCCGGCTAGCAAACAATGAGCAGTTCTTC
TRBV9	.	TRBD2	TRBJ2-5	CASSVSWERGGQETQYF	TGTGCCAGCAGCGTAAGTTGGGAGCGGGGAGGACAAGAGACCCAGTACTTC
TRBV29-1	few	.	TRBJ1-2	CSVEGGQHYGYTF	TGCAGCGTTGAAGGTGGACAGCACTATGGCTACACCTTC
TRBV10-3	.	.	TRBJ1-1	CAISEAGDFSRNTEAFF	TGTGCCATCAGTGAGGCAGGGGATTTCTCGAGGAACACTGAAGCTTTCTTT
TRBV4-1	.	.	TRBJ2-1	CASSQVLPRGAIYNEQFF	TGCGCCAGCAGCCAAGTGTTACCTAGGGGCGCTATATACAATGAGCAGTTCTTC
TRBV23-1	few	TRBD1	TRBJ1-5	CASSQSAPGQGFGNQPQHF	TGCGCCAGCAGTCAATCGGCCCCGGGACAGGGATTTGGCAATCAGCCCCAGCATTTT
TRBV21-1	.	.	TRBJ1-1	CASSKEGQPFPFMNTEAFF	TGTGCCAGCAGCAAAGAGGGACAGCCCTTTCCCTTCATGAACACTGAAGCTTTCTTT
TRBV5-1	few	TRBD2	TRBJ2-1	CASSLAAVTSGVGEQFF	TGCGCCAGCAGCTTGGCCGCCGTAACTAGCGGAGTCGGTGAGCAGTTCTTC
TRBV5-1	.	.	TRBJ2-6	CASSSTTRTASSGANVLTF	TGCGCCAGCAGCTCCACAACGCGGACAGCGAGCTCTGGGGCCAACGTCCTGACTTTC
TRBV6-1	.	TRBD1	TRBJ2-7	CASSKTGVAYEQYF	TGTGCCAGCAGTAAGACAGGGGTGGCGTACGAGCAGTACTTC